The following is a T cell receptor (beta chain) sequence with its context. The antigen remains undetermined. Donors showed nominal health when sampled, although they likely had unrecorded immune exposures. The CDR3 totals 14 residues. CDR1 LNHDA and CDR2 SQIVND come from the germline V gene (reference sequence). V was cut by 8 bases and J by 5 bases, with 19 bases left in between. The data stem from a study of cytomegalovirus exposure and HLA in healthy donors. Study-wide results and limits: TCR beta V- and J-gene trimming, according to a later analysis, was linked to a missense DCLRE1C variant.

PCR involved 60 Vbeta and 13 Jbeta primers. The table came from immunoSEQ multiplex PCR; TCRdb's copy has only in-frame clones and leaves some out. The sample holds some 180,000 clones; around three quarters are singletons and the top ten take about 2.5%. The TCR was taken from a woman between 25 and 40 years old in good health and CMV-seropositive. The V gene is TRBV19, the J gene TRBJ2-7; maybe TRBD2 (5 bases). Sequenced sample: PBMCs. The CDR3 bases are TGTGCCAGTGCAACGAGGGAATTTGTCCACGAGCAGTACTTC. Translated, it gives CASATREFVHEQYF.